This T cell receptor beta chain was sequenced in a study of blood T cell repertoires in COVID-19. Study context: Acute and convalescent COVID-19 samples came from the United States, Italy and Spain. T cells, B-cell-depleted T cells, or PBMCs supplied cDNA or gDNA.

Trimming took 4 bases from V and 0 from J, leaving 12 bases between them. CDR3 size: 15 residues. Per the germline V gene, CDR1 is SGHAT and CDR2 is FQNNGV. As handled by the study authors: Nucleated cell counts were estimated from reference gene primer amplification. Produced via immunoSEQ multiplex PCR; TCRdb's table is partial and in-frame only. That table gives V, J and clone size, and the DNA gave D and trimming. The data contain a few hundred thousand clones, 80% to 90% of them singletons. The sequencing input was peripheral blood. The sequence came from a man in his forties with acute or convalescent COVID-19. V and J are TRBV11-2 and TRBJ1-1; D unclear. The CDR3 DNA is TGTGCCAGCAGCTCAACGGGGTCCATGAACACTGAAGCTTTCTTT. Protein sequence: CASSSTGSMNTEAFF.